Ten or more counts support the clone carrying this T cell receptor (beta chain). Its target is unknown. This entry is derived from a study of regulatory T cells in long-lasting Graves disease. Study-wide findings and caveats: Gene preferences differed: TRBV28, TRBJ1-2, TRBJ2-5 in persistent cases. Accuracy may have suffered from the small sample size.

Documented time point: newly diagnosed GD, antithyroid drugs for less than 3 months. Construction of the TCR library relied on RNA isolated from PBMCs. According to the study, TCR beta libraries were built with iRepertoire HTBI primers and CDR3-region Arm-PCR. From the multiplex PCR reads, TCRdb called clonotypes with MiXCR, one entry per CDR3 protein. The table lists around 480,000 distinct CDR3 sequences, about 16% of them singletons. The germline CDR1 and CDR2 sequences are SEHNR and FQNEAQ (reference sequence). The CDR3 extends over 11 amino acids. V lost 4 bases and J 6 bases, leaving 6 bases between the germline ends. Another study also made use of these data, one on T cells in Graves' hyperthyroidism and ophthalmopathy. That paper notes: With the HTBI primer set, the TCR CDR3 went through a first round of RT-PCR.

The sequence derives from a woman aged 35-65 years with Graves disease. The chain links TRBV7-9 to TRBJ2-5; no definite D call. Sequencing was performed on peripheral blood mononuclear cells (PBMCs), taken at new diagnosis, from a patient treated with antithyroid drugs. The CDR3: CASSYGQTQYF. CDR3 in DNA: TGTGCCAGCAGCTACGGCCAGACCCAGTACTTC.